This T cell receptor beta chain came from a study of T cells in Graves' hyperthyroidism and ophthalmopathy. Study at large: Initial diagnosis, before any treatment, was when peripheral blood was collected.

The study enrolled patients aged 18 to 65 with newly diagnosed hyperthyroidism of under 2 months' duration. TCR beta CDR3 regions were amplified from RNA transcripts. HTBI primers were the set used in a first-round RT-PCR of the TCR CDR3. TCRdb reprocessed the multiplex PCR reads via MiXCR and lists one record per CDR3 protein. Of more than 650,000 distinct CDR3 sequences listed, 11% to 15% are singletons. Germline loops: CDR1 SEHNR, CDR2 FQNEAQ (reference sequence). V was pared by 5 bases and J by 5 bases, with 21 bases between. The CDR3 is 17 amino acids. This clonotype was obtained from a woman aged 18-29 years with Graves' hyperthyroidism. The V and J genes are TRBV7-9 and TRBJ2-2, with D possibly being TRBD1 or TRBD2 (5 bases each). Sample: blood. CDR3 residues: CASSPRDPPAGTGELFF. Written as DNA, the CDR3 is TGTGCCAGCAGCCCCAGGGACCCCCCTGCAGGAACCGGGGAGCTGTTTTTT.